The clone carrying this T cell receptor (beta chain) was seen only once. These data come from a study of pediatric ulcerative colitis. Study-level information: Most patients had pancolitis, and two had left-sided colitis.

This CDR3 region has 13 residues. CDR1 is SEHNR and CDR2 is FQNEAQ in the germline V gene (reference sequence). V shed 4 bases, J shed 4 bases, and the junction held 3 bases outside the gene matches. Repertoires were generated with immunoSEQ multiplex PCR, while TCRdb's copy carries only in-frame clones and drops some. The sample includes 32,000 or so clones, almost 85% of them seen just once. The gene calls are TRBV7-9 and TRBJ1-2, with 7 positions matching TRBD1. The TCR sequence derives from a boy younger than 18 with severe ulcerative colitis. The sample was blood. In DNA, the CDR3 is TGTGCCAGCAGCTACAGGGGAAGCTATGGCTACACCTTC. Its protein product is CASSYRGSYGYTF.